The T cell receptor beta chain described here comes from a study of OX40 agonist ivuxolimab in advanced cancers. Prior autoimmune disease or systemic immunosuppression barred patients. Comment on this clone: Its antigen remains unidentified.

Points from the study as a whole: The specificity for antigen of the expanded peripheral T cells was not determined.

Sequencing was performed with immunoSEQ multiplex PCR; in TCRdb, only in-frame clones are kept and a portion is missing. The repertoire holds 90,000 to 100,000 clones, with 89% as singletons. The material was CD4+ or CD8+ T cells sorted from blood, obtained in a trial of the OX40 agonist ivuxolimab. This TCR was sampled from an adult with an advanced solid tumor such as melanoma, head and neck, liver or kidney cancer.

The CDR3 here is CASSQEDRDNQPQHF. Written as DNA, the CDR3 is TGCGCCAGCAGCCAAGAAGACAGGGACAATCAGCCCCAGCATTTT. The J gene is TRBJ1-5, the V gene TRBV4-3, with TRBD1 matching 7 bases. Germline CDR1 is LGHNA and CDR2 is YSLEER. V lost 0 bases, J lost 3 bases, and 2 bases stayed unmatched. The CDR3 runs to 15 residues.